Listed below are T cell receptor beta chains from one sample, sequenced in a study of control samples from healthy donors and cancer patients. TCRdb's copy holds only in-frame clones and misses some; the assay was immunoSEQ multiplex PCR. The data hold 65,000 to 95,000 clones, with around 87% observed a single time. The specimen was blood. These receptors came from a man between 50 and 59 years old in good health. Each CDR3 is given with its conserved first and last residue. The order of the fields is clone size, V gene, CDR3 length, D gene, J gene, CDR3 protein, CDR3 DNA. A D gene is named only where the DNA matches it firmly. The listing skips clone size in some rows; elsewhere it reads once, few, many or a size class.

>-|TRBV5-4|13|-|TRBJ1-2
CASSLDRTDGYTF
TGTGCCAGCAGCCTTGACAGGACTGATGGCTACACCTTC
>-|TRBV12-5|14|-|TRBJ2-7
CASGDENRAYEQYF
TGTGCTAGTGGGGATGAGAACAGGGCCTACGAGCAGTACTTC
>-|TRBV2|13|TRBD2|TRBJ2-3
CATNSGLPDTQYF
TGTGCCACCAATAGCGGGCTACCAGATACGCAGTATTTT
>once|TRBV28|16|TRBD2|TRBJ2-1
CASSRLGLGRGNEQFF
TGTGCCAGCAGTCGATTAGGACTAGGACGTGGTAATGAGCAGTTCTTC
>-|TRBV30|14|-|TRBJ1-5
CAWSEGNSNQPQHF
TGTGCCTGGAGTGAGGGAAATAGCAATCAGCCCCAGCATTTT
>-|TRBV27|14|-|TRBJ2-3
CASSLWEGADTQYF
TGTGCCAGCAGTTTGTGGGAGGGGGCAGATACGCAGTATTTT
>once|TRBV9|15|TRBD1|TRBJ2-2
CASSAWDRGTGELFF
TGTGCCAGCAGCGCCTGGGACAGGGGGACCGGGGAGCTGTTTTTT
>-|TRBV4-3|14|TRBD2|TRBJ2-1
CASSQRRERDEQFF
TGCGCCAGCAGCCAAAGGCGGGAGAGGGATGAGCAGTTCTTC
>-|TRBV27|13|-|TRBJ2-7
CASSFIRGYEQYF
TGTGCCAGCAGTTTTATCAGGGGTTACGAGCAGTACTTC
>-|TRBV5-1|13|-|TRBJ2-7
CASSLAGVYEQYF
TGCGCCAGCAGCTTGGCAGGGGTCTACGAGCAGTACTTC
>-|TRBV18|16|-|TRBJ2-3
CASSPLLQSTTDTQYF
TGTGCCAGCTCACCACTGCTCCAATCCACCACAGATACGCAGTATTTT
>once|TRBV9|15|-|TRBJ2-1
CASSLTGTNFDEQFF
TGTGCCAGCAGCTTAACCGGGACCAATTTTGATGAGCAGTTCTTC
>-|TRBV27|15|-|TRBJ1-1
CASSLGVGGETEAFF
TGTGCCAGCAGTTTAGGGGTAGGTGGGGAAACTGAAGCTTTCTTT
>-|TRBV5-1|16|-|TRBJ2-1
CASSLIPRGVVNEQFF
TGCGCCAGCAGCTTGATCCCCCGGGGCGTCGTCAATGAGCAGTTCTTC
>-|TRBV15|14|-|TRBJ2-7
CATSRDWGSYEQYF
TGTGCCACCAGCAGAGATTGGGGCTCCTACGAGCAGTACTTC
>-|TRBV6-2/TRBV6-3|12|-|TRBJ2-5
CASSFSPETQYF
TGTGCCAGCAGTTTTAGCCCGGAGACCCAGTACTTC
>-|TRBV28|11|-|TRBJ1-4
CASSSNEKLFF
TGTGCCAGCAGTTCGAATGAAAAACTGTTTTTT